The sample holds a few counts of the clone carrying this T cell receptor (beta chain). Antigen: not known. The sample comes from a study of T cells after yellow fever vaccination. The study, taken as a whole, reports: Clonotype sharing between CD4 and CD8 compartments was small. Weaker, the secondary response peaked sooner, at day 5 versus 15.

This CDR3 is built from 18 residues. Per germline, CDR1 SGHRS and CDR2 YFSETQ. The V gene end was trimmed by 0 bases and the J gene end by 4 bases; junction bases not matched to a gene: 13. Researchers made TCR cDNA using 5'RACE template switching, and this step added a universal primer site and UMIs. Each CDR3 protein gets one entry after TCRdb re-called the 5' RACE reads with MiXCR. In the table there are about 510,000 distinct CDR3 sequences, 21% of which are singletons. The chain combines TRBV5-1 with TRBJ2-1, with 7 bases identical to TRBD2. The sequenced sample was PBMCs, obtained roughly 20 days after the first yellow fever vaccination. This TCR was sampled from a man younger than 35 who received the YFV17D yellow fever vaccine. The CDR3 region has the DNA TGCGCCAGCAGCTTGGGCGGGGGAGGGTATTCTTCGTACAATGAGCAGTTCTTC. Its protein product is CASSLGGGGYSSYNEQFF. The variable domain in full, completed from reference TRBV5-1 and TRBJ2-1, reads KAGVTQTPRYLIKTRGQQVTLSCSPISGHRSVSWYQQTPGQGLQFLFEYFSETQRNKGNFPGRFSGRQFSNSRSEMNVSTLELGDSALYLCASSLGGGGYSSYNEQFFGPGTRLTVL.